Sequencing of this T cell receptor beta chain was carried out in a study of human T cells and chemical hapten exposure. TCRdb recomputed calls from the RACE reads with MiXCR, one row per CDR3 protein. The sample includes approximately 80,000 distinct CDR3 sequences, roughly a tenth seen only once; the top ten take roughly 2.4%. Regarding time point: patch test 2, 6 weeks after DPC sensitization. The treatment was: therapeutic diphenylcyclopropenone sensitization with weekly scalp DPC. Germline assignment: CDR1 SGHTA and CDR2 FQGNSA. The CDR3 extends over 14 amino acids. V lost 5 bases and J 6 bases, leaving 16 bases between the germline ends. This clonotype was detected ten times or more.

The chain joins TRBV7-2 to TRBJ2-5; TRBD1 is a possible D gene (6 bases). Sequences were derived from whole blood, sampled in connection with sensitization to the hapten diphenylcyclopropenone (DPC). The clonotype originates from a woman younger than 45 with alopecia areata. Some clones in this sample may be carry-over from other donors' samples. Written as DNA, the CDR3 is TGTGCCAGCAGCCCGTCAGGGGACACCAAGACCCAGTACTTC. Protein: CASSPSGDTKTQYF.